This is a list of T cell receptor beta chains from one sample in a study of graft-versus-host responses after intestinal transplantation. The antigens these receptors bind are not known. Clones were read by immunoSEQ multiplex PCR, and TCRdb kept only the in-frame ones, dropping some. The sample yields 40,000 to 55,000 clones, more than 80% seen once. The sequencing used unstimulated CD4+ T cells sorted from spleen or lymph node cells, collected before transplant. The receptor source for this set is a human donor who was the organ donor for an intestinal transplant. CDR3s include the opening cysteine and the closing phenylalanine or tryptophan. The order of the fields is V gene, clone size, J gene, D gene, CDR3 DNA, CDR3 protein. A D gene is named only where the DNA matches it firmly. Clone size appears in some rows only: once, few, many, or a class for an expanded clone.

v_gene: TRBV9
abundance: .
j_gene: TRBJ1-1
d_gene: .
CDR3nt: TGTGCCAGCAGCGTGGATCGGGGAAACACTGAAGCTTTCTTT
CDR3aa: CASSVDRGNTEAFF

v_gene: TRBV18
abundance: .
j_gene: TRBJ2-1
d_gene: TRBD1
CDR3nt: TGTGCCAGCTCACGAAGGACAGGGGGCATAGTCCTTGGGGATGAGCAGTTCTTC
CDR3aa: CASSRRTGGIVLGDEQFF

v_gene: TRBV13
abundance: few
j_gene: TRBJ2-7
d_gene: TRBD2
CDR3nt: TGTGCCAGCAGCCGTTTAACTAGCGGGAGCTACGAGCAGTACTTC
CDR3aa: CASSRLTSGSYEQYF

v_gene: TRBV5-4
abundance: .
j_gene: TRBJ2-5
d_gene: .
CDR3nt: TGTGCCAGCAGCCCACAGGGACAAAGACAAGAGACCCAGTACTTC
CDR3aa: CASSPQGQRQETQYF

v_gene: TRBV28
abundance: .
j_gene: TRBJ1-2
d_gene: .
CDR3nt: TGTGCCAGCAGTTTAAGCAGGAAAGGCTACACCTTC
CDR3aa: CASSLSRKGYTF

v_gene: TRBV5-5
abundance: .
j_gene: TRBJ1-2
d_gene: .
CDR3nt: TGTGCCAGCAGCTTGACAGCTAACTATGGCTACACCTTC
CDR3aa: CASSLTANYGYTF

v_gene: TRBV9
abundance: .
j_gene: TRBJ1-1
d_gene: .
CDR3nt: TGTGCCAGCAGCGTAAGCCCGCGGGGCACTGAAGCTTTCTTT
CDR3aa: CASSVSPRGTEAFF

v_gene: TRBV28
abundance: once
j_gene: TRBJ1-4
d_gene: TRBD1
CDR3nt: TGTGCCAGCAGTTGGAACAGGGACAGGGGGCAAAAACTGTTTTTT
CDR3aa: CASSWNRDRGQKLFF

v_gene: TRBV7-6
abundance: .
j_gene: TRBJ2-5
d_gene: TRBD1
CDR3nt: TGTGCCAGCAGCAGCCGGGACAGCCCTCAAGAGACCCAGTACTTC
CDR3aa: CASSSRDSPQETQYF

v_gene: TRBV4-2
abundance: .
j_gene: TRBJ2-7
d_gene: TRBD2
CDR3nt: TGTGCCAGCAGCAAAGAGCTAGCGGGATACTACGAGCAGTACTTC
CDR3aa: CASSKELAGYYEQYF

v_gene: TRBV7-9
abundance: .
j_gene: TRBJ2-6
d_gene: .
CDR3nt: TGTGCCAGCAGGGAGGTCACTGGGGCCAACGTCCTGACTTTC
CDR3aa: CASREVTGANVLTF

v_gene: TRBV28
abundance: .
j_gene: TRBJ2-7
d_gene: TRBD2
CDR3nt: TGTGCCAGCAGCCGTGGACTAGCGGTTACCTACGAGCAGTACTTC
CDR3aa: CASSRGLAVTYEQYF

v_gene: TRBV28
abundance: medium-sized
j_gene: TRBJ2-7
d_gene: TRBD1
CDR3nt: TGTGCCAGCCACGATACAGGGGGTATCTACGAGCAGTACTTC
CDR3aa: CASHDTGGIYEQYF

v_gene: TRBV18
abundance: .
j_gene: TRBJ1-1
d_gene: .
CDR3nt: TGTGCCAGCTCACCAGCCATTTCCAGCACTGAAGCTTTCTTT
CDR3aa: CASSPAISSTEAFF

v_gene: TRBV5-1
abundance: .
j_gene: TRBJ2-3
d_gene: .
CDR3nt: TGCGCCAGCAGCTTTCCAGGGATCCCAGATACGCAGTATTTT
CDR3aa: CASSFPGIPDTQYF

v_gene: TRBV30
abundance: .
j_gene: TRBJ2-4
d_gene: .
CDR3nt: TGTGCCTGGAGTGGCCGGACGGAGGGACAGTACTTC
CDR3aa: CAWSGRTEGQYF

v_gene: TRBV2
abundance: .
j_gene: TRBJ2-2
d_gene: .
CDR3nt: TGTGCCAGCAGCGCGCAGGGTGTGTTCACCGGGGAGCTGTTTTTT
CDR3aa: CASSAQGVFTGELFF

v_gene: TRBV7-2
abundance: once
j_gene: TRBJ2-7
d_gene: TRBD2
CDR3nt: TGTGCCAGCAGGGCGGGAGGGCTTTACGAGCAGTACTTC
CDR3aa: CASRAGGLYEQYF

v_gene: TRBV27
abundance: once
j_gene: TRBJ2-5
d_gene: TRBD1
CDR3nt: TGTGCCAGCAGTTTACTCCATGGACAGGGGCAAGAGACCCAGTACTTC
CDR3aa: CASSLLHGQGQETQYF

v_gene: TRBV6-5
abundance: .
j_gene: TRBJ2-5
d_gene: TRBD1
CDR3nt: TGTGCCAGCAATACAGGGGGCGCAGGCCAAGAGACCCAGTACTTC
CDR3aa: CASNTGGAGQETQYF

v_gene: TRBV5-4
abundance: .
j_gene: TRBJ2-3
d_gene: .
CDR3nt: TGTGCCAGCAGCTTGCCAGGGGCAGATACGCAGTATTTT
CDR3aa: CASSLPGADTQYF

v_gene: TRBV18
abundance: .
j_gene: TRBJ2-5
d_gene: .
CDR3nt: TGTGCCAGCTCACCAGGAGGAGAGACCCAGTACTTC
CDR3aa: CASSPGGETQYF

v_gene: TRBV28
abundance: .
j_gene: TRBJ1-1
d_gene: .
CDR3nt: TGTGCCAGCAGTTCCCAGAGGAGGGGTGAAGCTTTCTTT
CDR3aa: CASSSQRRGEAFF

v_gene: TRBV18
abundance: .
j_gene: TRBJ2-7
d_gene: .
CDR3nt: TGTGCCAGCTCAGTCGACAATCCCTACGAGCAGTACTTC
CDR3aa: CASSVDNPYEQYF

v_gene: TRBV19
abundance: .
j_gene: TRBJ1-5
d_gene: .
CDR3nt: TGTGCCAGTAGTCTCCGGGACACCAATCAGCCCCAGCATTTT
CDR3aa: CASSLRDTNQPQHF

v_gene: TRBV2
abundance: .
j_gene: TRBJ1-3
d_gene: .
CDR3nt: TGTGCCAGCAGTATCCAGGGAAACACCATATATTTT
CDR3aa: CASSIQGNTIYF

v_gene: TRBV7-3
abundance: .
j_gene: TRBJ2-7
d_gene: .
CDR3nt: TGTGCCAGCAGCCCGTTGGCGGGAACCTTAAGCGAGCAGTACTTC
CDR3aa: CASSPLAGTLSEQYF

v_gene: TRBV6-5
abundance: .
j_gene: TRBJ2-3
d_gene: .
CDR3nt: TGTGCCAGCAGACAGGCCGATACGCAGTATTTT
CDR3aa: CASRQADTQYF

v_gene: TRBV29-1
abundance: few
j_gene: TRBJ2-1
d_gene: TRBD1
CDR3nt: TGCAGCGTTGATGGCTTGATGGGACAGGGGAACAGTGAGCAGTTCTTC
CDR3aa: CSVDGLMGQGNSEQFF